This entry features one T cell receptor beta chain sequence. What antigen it recognizes has not been identified. Base qualities are not recorded, but no much larger clone differs from it by a single base. RNA was extracted with the RNeasy kit and roughly 0.45 to 1 ug was reverse transcribed using random hexamers. TCR beta CDR3 regions were amplified with the immunoSEQ multiplex PCR assay covering 54 Vbeta and 13 Jbeta segments. PCR amplification bias was corrected by using a synthetic template baseline for primer optimization and computational correction. As for the original processing: Reads were annotated to V, D and J genes per IMGT and analyzed with immunoSEQ Analyzer, keeping only productive sequences. To calculate clonality, Shannon entropy was normalized by log2 of the number of productive unique sequences and then subtracted from one. For each patient and control, public and private clones were evaluated among the 100 most prevalent clones. Clones were defined as Susac-specific when absent from the healthy and MS cohorts, from over 950 published viral clones and from other ImmuneACCESS disease sequences. The raw public data were reprocessed by TCRdb itself: fastp quality trimming at Q25, MiXCR clonotype calling, in-frame beta chains only. Entries are consolidated by CDR3 protein sequence, retaining the most common genes and DNA. The V and J calls reflect TCRdb's pipeline rather than the authors' work. In all, the sample holds a few hundred thousand distinct CDR3 sequences, and roughly 94% of those were seen once. Around 0.08% of the sample rests with the top ten.

The record originates from a study of CD8 T cells in Susac syndrome (dated by TCRdb to about 2019). About the investigation overall: Repertoire sequencing was used to test whether CD8+ T cell activation and differentiation in Susac syndrome was antigen driven. The paper's findings and limits, for the study overall: The TCR sequencing and HLA analysis was acknowledged to have included a relatively small number of individuals.

Taken from cysteine to phenylalanine, the CDR3 has 15 residues. Only the CDR3 DNA stays, 45 bases, in frame from base 1. CDR1 SGDLS and CDR2 YYNGEE were looked up in the germline V gene. V drops 1 base and J drops 2 bases, leaving 11 bases in between. Peripheral blood CD8+ and CD4+ T cells from healthy donors, Susac syndrome patients and multiple sclerosis patients were profiled using high-throughput TCR beta sequencing. The multiple sclerosis controls were treatment-naive patients whose relapsing-remitting disease, either stable or active, fulfilled the revised McDonald criteria. CD8+ TEMRA cells were enriched by FACS, while bulk CD8+ and CD4+ T cells were purified by magnetic negative isolation. Blood was drawn into EDTA tubes, processed within 24 hours, and PBMCs were isolated by density gradient centrifugation. PBMCs destined for TCR sequencing were cryopreserved in liquid nitrogen and later thawed in a 37 °C water bath. A purity of at least 90% was achieved for sorted or isolated CD4+, CD8+ and CD8+ TEMRA cells.

The chain is encoded by TRBV9 joined to TRBJ2-3, with the D gene not clear enough to name. What was sequenced was CD4+ T cells from PBMCs. The receptor was derived from a human donor with multiple sclerosis. The DNA reads TGTGCCAGCAGCGTAAGTCCCGTGGACACAGATACGCAGTATTTT. This codes for CASSVSPVDTDTQYF. Where the CDR3 stops, the reference TRBV9 and TRBJ2-3 genes take over; the full variable domain is DSGVTQTPKHLITATGQRVTLRCSPRSGDLSVYWYQQSLDQGLQFLIQYYNGEERAKGNILERFSAQQFPDLHSELNLSSLELGDSALYFCASSVSPVDTDTQYFGPGTRLTVL.